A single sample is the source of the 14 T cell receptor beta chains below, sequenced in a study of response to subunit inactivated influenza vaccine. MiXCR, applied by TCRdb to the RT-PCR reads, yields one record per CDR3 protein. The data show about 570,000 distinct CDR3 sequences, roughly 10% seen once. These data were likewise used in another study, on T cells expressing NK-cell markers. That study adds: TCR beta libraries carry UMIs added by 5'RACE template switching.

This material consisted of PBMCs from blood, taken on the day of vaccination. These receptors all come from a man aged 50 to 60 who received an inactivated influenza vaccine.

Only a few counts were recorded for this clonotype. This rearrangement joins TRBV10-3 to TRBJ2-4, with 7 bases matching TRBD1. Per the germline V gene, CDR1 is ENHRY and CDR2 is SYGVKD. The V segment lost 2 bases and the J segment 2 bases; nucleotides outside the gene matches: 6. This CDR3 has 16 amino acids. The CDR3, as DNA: TGTGCCATCAGTGAGCGGGACAGTATTTCCAAAAACATTCAGTACTTC. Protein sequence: CAISERDSISKNIQYF.

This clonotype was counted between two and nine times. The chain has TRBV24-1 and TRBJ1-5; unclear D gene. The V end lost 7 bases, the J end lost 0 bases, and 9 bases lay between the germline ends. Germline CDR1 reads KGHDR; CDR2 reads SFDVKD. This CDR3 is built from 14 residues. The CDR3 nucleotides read TGTGCCACCAGCTCAGTATATAGCAATCAGCCCCAGCATTTT. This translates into CATSSVYSNQPQHF.

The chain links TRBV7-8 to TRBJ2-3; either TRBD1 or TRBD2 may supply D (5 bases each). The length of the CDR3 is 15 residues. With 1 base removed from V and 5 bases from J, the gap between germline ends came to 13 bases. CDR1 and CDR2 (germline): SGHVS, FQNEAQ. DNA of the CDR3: TGTGCCAGCAGCTTAGTACGGGGCTCAGGAGATACGCAGTATTTT. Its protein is CASSLVRGSGDTQYF.

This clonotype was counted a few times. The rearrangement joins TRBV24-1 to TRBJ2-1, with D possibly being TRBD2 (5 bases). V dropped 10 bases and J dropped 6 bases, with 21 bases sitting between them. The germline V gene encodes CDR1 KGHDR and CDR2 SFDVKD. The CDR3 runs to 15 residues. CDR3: CATSSERAALNEQFF. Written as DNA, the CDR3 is TGTGCCACTTCGAGTGAGAGGGCCGCACTCAATGAGCAGTTCTTC.

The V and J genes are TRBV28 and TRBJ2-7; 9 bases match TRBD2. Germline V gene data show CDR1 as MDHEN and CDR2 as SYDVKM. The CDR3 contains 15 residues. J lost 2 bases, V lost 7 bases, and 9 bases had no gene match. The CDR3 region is CASTLTSGGTYEQYF. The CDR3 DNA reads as TGTGCCAGCACCCTGACTAGCGGAGGAACCTACGAGCAGTACTTC.

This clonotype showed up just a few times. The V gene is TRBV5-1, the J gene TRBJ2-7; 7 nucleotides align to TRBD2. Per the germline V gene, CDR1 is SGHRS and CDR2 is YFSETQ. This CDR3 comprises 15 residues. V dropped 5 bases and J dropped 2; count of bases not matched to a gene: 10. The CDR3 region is CASSYAGRGTYEQYF. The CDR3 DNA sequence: TGCGCCAGCAGTTACGCCGGGCGGGGGACCTACGAGCAGTACTTC.

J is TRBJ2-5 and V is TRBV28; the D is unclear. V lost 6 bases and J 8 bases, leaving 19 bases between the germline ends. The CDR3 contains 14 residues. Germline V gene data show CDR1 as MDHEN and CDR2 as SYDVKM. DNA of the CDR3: TGTGCCAGCAGGCTCCGCCGGGCCAGGAACACCCAGTACTTC. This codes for CASRLRRARNTQYF.

CDR3 in DNA: TGTGCCACCAGCGGCGGGACCCGGGACAGGGCTTCCTACGAGCAGTACTTC. It yields the protein CATSGGTRDRASYEQYF. The chain has TRBV15 and TRBJ2-7; 9 bases line up with TRBD1. V gave up 5 bases and J gave up 1 base; unmatched junction bases: 12. The CDR3 length is 17 residues. Per germline, CDR1 LNHNV and CDR2 YYDKDF (reference sequence). The full variable domain, with the rest looked up from reference TRBV15 and TRBJ2-7, is DAMVIQNPRYQVTQFGKPVTLSCSQTLNHNVMYWYQQKSSQAPKLLFHYYDKDFNNEADTPDNFQSRRPNTSFCFLDIRSPGLGDTAMYLCATSGGTRDRASYEQYFGPGTRLTVT.

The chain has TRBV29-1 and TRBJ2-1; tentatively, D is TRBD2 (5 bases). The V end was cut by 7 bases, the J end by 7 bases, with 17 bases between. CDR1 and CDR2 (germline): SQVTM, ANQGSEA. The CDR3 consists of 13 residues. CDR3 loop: CSARRDSANEQFF. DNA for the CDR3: TGCAGCGCAAGACGGGATAGCGCTAATGAGCAGTTCTTC.

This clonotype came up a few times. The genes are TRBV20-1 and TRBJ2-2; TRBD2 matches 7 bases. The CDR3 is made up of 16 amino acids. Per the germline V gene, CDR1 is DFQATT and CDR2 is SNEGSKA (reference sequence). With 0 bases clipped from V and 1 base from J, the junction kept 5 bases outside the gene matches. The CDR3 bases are TGCAGTGCTAGAGATCTAGGCGGGGGGAACACCGGGGAGCTGTTTTTT. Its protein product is CSARDLGGGNTGELFF.

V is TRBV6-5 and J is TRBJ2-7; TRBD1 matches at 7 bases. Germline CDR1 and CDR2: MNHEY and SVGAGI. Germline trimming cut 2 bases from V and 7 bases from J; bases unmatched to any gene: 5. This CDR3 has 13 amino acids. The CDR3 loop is CASSYAGGWEQYF. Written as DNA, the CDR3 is TGTGCCAGCAGTTACGCAGGGGGTTGGGAGCAGTACTTC.

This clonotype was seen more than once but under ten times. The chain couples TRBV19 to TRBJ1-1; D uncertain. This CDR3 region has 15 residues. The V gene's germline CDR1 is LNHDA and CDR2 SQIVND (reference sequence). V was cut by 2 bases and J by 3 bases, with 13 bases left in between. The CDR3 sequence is CASSIIYAAYTEAFF. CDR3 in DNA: TGTGCCAGTAGTATAATTTATGCAGCTTACACTGAAGCTTTCTTT.

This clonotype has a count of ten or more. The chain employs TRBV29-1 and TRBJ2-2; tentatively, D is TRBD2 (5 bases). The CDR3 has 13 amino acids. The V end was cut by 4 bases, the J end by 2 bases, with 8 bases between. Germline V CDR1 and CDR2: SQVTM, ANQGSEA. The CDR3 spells CSVGRSNTGELFF. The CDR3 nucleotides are TGCAGCGTTGGGAGGTCAAACACCGGGGAGCTGTTTTTT.

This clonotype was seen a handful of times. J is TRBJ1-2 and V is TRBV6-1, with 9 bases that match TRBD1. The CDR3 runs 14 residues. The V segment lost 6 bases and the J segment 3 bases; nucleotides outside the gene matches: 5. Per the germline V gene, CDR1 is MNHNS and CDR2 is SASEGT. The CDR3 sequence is CASRRQGVDYGYTF. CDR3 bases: TGTGCCAGCAGACGACAGGGGGTGGACTATGGCTACACCTTC.